The 25 T cell receptor beta chains below all came from one sample that was sequenced in a study of a mutant IDH1 vaccine in newly diagnosed glioma. The time point is: baseline, week 1 (first vaccination visit). Indicated treatment: pre-vaccination baseline after standard-of-care therapy. Sequenced by immunoSEQ multiplex PCR; TCRdb stores in-frame clones only, minus some. The sample has tens of thousands of clones, 93% seen once; the top ten hold roughly 1.1%. Source: PBMCs, taken from a glioma patient treated with radiotherapy, temozolomide or both. These TCRs come from a man aged 35 to 55 with glioma.

The chain links TRBV5-6 to TRBJ1-2, with 7 bases fitting TRBD1. The CDR3 runs to 14 residues. The V and J ends lost 0 bases and 4 bases, in that order; junction bases with no gene match: 3. Per the germline V gene, CDR1 is SGHDT and CDR2 is YYEEEE. The CDR3 DNA reads TGTGCCAGCAGCTTGGGCAGGGGGACCTATGGCTACACCTTC. Protein product: CASSLGRGTYGYTF. Full variable domain (rest looked up from reference TRBV5-6 and TRBJ1-2): DAGVTQSPTHLIKTRGQQVTLRCSPKSGHDTVSWYQQALGQGPQFIFQYYEEEERQRGNFPDRFSGHQFPNYSSELNVNALLLGDSALYLCASSLGRGTYGYTFGSGTRLTVV.

The V call is TRBV4-1, the J call TRBJ1-1; D unclear. The V gene lost 4 bases and the J gene lost 5 bases, with 14 bases spanning the gap. In germline, CDR1 is MGHRA, CDR2 YSYEKL. CDR3 length: 14 residues. This CDR3 reads CASSPPLRATEAFF. The CDR3 bases are TGCGCCAGCAGCCCCCCTCTAAGGGCGACTGAAGCTTTCTTT.

The J gene is TRBJ2-3, the V gene TRBV10-1, with 7 bases lining up with TRBD1. The CDR3 loop spans 14 amino acids. V shed 5 bases, J shed 4 bases, and the junction held 6 bases outside the gene matches. CDR1 WNHNN and CDR2 SYGVQD come from the germline V gene (reference sequence). The CDR3 region is CASSKRGRADTQYF. The CDR3 DNA is TGCGCCAGCAGTAAAAGGGGGCGCGCAGATACGCAGTATTTT.

This clone was seen only a few times. The chain recombines TRBV29-1 with TRBJ2-7; tentative D call: TRBD2 (5 bases). In germline, CDR1 is SQVTM, CDR2 ANQGSEA. V was shortened by 7 bases and J by 2 bases, with 15 bases between the two germline ends. This CDR3 is 13 amino acids long. CDR3: CSADGGSPYEQYF. The CDR3 DNA follows: TGCAGCGCCGATGGAGGTTCTCCCTACGAGCAGTACTTC.

This chain uses TRBV27 with TRBJ2-7; a possible D gene is TRBD1 (6 bases). Per germline, CDR1 MNHEY and CDR2 SMNVEV (reference sequence). This CDR3 comprises 16 residues. V shed 5 bases and J shed 2 bases, with 19 bases lying between them. The CDR3 bases are TGTGCCAGCAGTCCTTCGACAGGTTGGGCTACCTACGAGCAGTACTTC. It encodes CASSPSTGWATYEQYF.

The genes are TRBV29-1 and TRBJ2-7; no definite D call. V was cut by 0 bases and J by 2 bases, with 5 bases left in between. The germline gives CDR1 SQVTM, CDR2 ANQGSEA. This CDR3 has 12 amino acids. The CDR3 sequence is CSVEDGPYEQYF. The CDR3 coding sequence is TGCAGCGTTGAAGATGGACCCTACGAGCAGTACTTC.

Note on this clone: This sample includes further DNA sequences coding for the same CDR3. The rearrangement links TRBV2 to TRBJ1-1; 7 positions agree with TRBD1. CDR3 length: 12 residues. Germline CDR1 reads SNHLY; CDR2 reads FYNNEI. Unmatched junction bases numbered 2, after V lost 6 bases and J lost 4 bases. CDR3 sequence reads: CASRRQGTEAFF. CDR3 DNA: TGTGCCAGCAGGAGACAGGGCACTGAAGCTTTCTTT.

This rearrangement joins TRBV9 to TRBJ2-7; 9 bases match TRBD1. Trimming at V came to 3 bases and at J to 1 base, leaving 5 bases not matched to a gene. The CDR3 is 15 amino acids. The germline gives CDR1 SGDLS, CDR2 YYNGEE. The CDR3 nucleotides are TGTGCCAGCAGCGGAACAGGGGGCCAGTCCTACGAGCAGTACTTC. Translating it yields CASSGTGGQSYEQYF.

This clone was recorded once. The rearrangement joins TRBV5-5 to TRBJ1-1; unclear D gene. V was pared by 5 bases and J by 1 base, with 18 bases between. The CDR3 is 16 amino acids. Germline lookup yields CDR1 SGHKS and CDR2 YYEKEE (reference sequence). This chain's CDR3 is CASSHVYRGSNTEAFF. CDR3 DNA sequence: TGTGCCAGCAGTCATGTGTACCGGGGATCGAACACTGAAGCTTTCTTT.

The chain employs TRBV9 and TRBJ2-1; 7 bases map to TRBD2. The CDR3 has 16 residues. The J segment lost 2 bases and the V segment lost 0 bases, leaving 5 bases of the junction unmatched. Germline V gene data show CDR1 as SGDLS and CDR2 as YYNGEE. The CDR3 bases are TGTGCCAGCAGCGTAGGAACGGGGGGAGCCTACAATGAGCAGTTCTTC. This encodes CASSVGTGGAYNEQFF.

The rearrangement links TRBV5-1 to TRBJ2-3, with 12 positions matching TRBD1. CDR1 and CDR2 from the germline V gene are SGHRS and YFSETQ. V dropped 3 bases and J dropped 6; count of bases not matched to a gene: 2. This CDR3 has 14 residues. In DNA, the CDR3 is TGCGCCAGCAGCTCCGGGACAGGGGGCGATACGCAGTATTTT. This gives the protein CASSSGTGGDTQYF. The full variable domain, its missing parts supplied by reference TRBV5-1 and TRBJ2-3, is KAGVTQTPRYLIKTRGQQVTLSCSPISGHRSVSWYQQTPGQGLQFLFEYFSETQRNKGNFPGRFSGRQFSNSRSEMNVSTLELGDSALYLCASSSGTGGDTQYFGPGTRLTVL.

This rearrangement joins TRBV30 to TRBJ2-7; 9 bases are shared with TRBD1. V gave up 2 bases and J gave up 7 bases; unmatched junction bases: 6. This CDR3 spans 13 amino acids. The germline V gene encodes CDR1 GTSNPN and CDR2 SVGIG (reference sequence). The CDR3 protein is CAWSWDRVGEQYF. DNA for the CDR3: TGTGCCTGGAGTTGGGACAGGGTGGGAGAGCAGTACTTC.

This chain uses TRBV30 with TRBJ2-7; D may be TRBD1 (5 bases). The CDR3 loop spans 13 amino acids. Germline lookup yields CDR1 GTSNPN and CDR2 SVGIG (reference sequence). V was shortened by 3 bases and J by 2 bases, with 11 bases between the two germline ends. CDR3 sequence reads: CAWSLAGTYEQYF. CDR3 coding DNA: TGTGCCTGGAGCCTGGCAGGGACCTACGAGCAGTACTTC.

The V gene is TRBV6-5, the J gene TRBJ1-2, with D maybe TRBD1 (5 bases). Between the trimmed V and J ends, which lost 6 bases and 6 bases, there was a span of 14 bases. This CDR3 has 13 amino acids. Germline assignment: CDR1 MNHEY and CDR2 SVGAGI. The CDR3 sequence: CASSFTGYDGYTF. The DNA for the CDR3 is TGTGCCAGCAGCTTTACAGGTTATGATGGCTACACCTTC.

The chain carries TRBV7-6 and TRBJ2-7; maybe TRBD2 (6 bases). Trimming stripped 5 bases from V and 9 bases from J, with 20 bases between. Looked up from germline, CDR1 is SGHVS and CDR2 is FNYEAQ. The CDR3 loop spans 14 amino acids. CDR3 DNA: TGTGCCAGCAGCCTCAGGCCGGGACTGGACGGGCAGTACTTC. This encodes CASSLRPGLDGQYF.

The genes are TRBV7-9 and TRBJ2-5; 11 nucleotides agree with TRBD2. Per germline, CDR1 SEHNR and CDR2 FQNEAQ (reference sequence). Trimming cost V 2 bases and J 4 bases; bases outside gene matches: 3. The CDR3 spans 15 residues. In DNA form, the CDR3 reads TGTGCCAGCAGCTTAAGACTAGCGGGAAGAGAGACCCAGTACTTC. It codes for CASSLRLAGRETQYF.

J is TRBJ1-6 and V is TRBV4-2; D unresolved. The V gene's germline CDR1 is LGHNA and CDR2 YNFKEQ. Trimming took 5 bases from V and 0 from J, leaving 17 bases between them. CDR3 length: 18 residues. The CDR3 loop is CASSVEPVTSSYNSPLHF. CDR3 in DNA: TGTGCCAGCAGCGTTGAGCCAGTTACGAGCTCCTATAATTCACCCCTCCACTTT.

This clone was seen only once. V gene TRBV7-9 combines with J gene TRBJ2-7; a possible D gene is TRBD2 (6 bases). There are 15 residues in the CDR3. The ends were cut back, 1 base at V and 6 bases at J, with 16 bases in the middle. Germline CDR1 reads SEHNR; CDR2 reads FQNEAQ (reference sequence). In DNA form, the CDR3 reads TGTGCCAGCAGCTTAGGGGGGGTGACACCGTCCGAGCAGTACTTC. Its translation: CASSLGGVTPSEQYF. The full variable domain, completed using reference TRBV7-9 and TRBJ2-7, is DTGVSQNPRHKITKRGQNVTFRCDPISEHNRLYWYRQTLGQGPEFLTYFQNEAQLEKSRLLSDRFSAERPKGSFSTLEIQRTEQGDSAMYLCASSLGGVTPSEQYFGPGTRLTVT.

The chain has TRBV19 and TRBJ2-7; D not certain. With 5 bases removed from V and 0 bases from J, the gap between germline ends came to 14 bases. The CDR3 sequence is 15 residues long. Germline-derived CDR1 and CDR2 are LNHDA and SQIVND (reference sequence). CDR3 in amino acids: CASSDGHPSSYEQYF. CDR3 DNA sequence: TGTGCCAGTAGTGACGGGCACCCGAGCTCCTACGAGCAGTACTTC.

The rearrangement links TRBV6-1 to TRBJ2-7; no definite D call. V was clipped by 1 base and J by 4 bases, with 5 bases between them. The CDR3 covers 12 residues. Germline V gives CDR1 MNHNS, CDR2 SASEGT. In nucleotides, the CDR3 is TGTGCCAGCAGTGAAGGTTCGTACGAGCAGTACTTC. It translates to CASSEGSYEQYF.

The chain uses TRBV5-6 and TRBJ2-7, with 10 nucleotides matching TRBD1. The germline gives CDR1 SGHDT, CDR2 YYEEEE. J gave up 3 bases and V 2 bases, and 5 bases lay outside the gene matches. The CDR3 covers 15 residues. CDR3 region: CASSLQDRGDYEQYF. CDR3 DNA sequence: TGTGCCAGCAGCTTACAGGACAGGGGGGACTACGAGCAGTACTTC.

CDR3 residues: CASSPRWEQYF. The CDR3 DNA follows: TGTGCCAGCAGTCCCCGGTGGGAGCAGTACTTC. The chain is built from TRBV7-2 and TRBJ2-7; D unclear. The CDR3 contains 11 residues. Germline V lookup: CDR1 SGHTA, CDR2 FQGNSA. V lost 6 bases and J lost 7, with 10 bases in between. Full variable domain (outside the CDR3, taken from reference TRBV7-2 and TRBJ2-7): GAGVSQSPSNKVTEKGKDVELRCDPISGHTALYWYRQSLGQGLEFLIYFQGNSAPDKSGLPSDRFSAERTGGSVSTLTIQRTQQEDSAVYLCASSPRWEQYFGPGTRLTVT.

The chain couples TRBV5-1 to TRBJ1-2; a weak D match, TRBD1 (6 bases). Looked up from germline, CDR1 is SGHRS and CDR2 is YFSETQ. The CDR3 is 15 amino acids. Trimming took 7 bases from V and 5 from J, leaving 21 bases between them. The CDR3 reads CASRLGGAADYGYTF. In nucleotides, the CDR3 is TGCGCCAGCCGCCTGGGGGGGGCAGCCGATTATGGCTACACCTTC.

This clone came up once. This chain uses TRBV6-5 with TRBJ2-1; D is undetermined. V gave up 5 bases and J gave up 2 bases, with 7 bases separating them. CDR1 and CDR2 (germline): MNHEY, SVGAGI. This CDR3 is built from 13 residues. The CDR3 sequence: CASSQSPYNEQFF. For the CDR3, the DNA is TGTGCCAGCAGTCAGAGCCCCTACAATGAGCAGTTCTTC.

V and J are TRBV7-9 and TRBJ2-7; D gene unclear. There are 12 residues in the CDR3. With 2 bases removed from V and 3 bases from J, the gap between germline ends came to 5 bases. Germline V lookup: CDR1 SEHNR, CDR2 FQNEAQ (reference sequence). The CDR3 nucleotides are TGTGCCAGCAGCTTATCCAGCTACGAGCAGTACTTC. Amino acid sequence: CASSLSSYEQYF.